Below are 29 T cell receptor beta chains sequenced from a single sample in a study of cytotoxic CD8 clonotypes in ibrutinib-treated CLL (dated by TCRdb to about 2021). Library construction relied on the immunoSEQ multiplex PCR assay. Held by TCRdb, this immuneACCESS table contains in-frame sequences only and omits some clones. Under half of the omission traces to an unresolved V gene where checked; the cause of the rest is unknown. The sample table holds 49,000 or so clones, of which roughly 53% were seen once. 30% to 35% of the sample goes to the ten largest clones. The time point label, read with the paper, signifies: 12 months on ibrutinib. The material sequenced was PBMCs, taken after 12 months of ibrutinib treatment. Receptor source: a human donor with chronic lymphocytic leukemia.

The chain links TRBV7-6 to TRBJ2-7, with TRBD2 identical over 8 bases. CDR1 is SGHVS, CDR2 FNYEAQ, per germline. The CDR3 has 15 residues. V shed 5 bases, J shed 2 bases, and the junction held 8 bases outside the gene matches. The CDR3 here is CASSVEAGVTYEQYF. In DNA, the CDR3 is TGTGCCAGCAGCGTCGAAGCGGGAGTAACCTACGAGCAGTACTTC.

This clone appeared a single time. The chain links TRBV27 to TRBJ2-3; D might be TRBD2 (5 bases). This CDR3 is 16 amino acids long. The V and J ends lost 2 bases and 2 bases respectively, with 14 bases between them. Germline lookup yields CDR1 MNHEY and CDR2 SMNVEV (reference sequence). The CDR3, as DNA: TGTGCCAGCAGTTTACTCGCCGGGGATTACACAGATACGCAGTATTTT. Translating gives CASSLLAGDYTDTQYF.

The chain recombines TRBV29-1 with TRBJ2-2, with D unclear. The CDR3 runs 12 residues. The germline V and J ends were trimmed by 5 bases and 7 bases, with 11 bases remaining between them. Germline V gives CDR1 SQVTM, CDR2 ANQGSEA. DNA for the CDR3: TGCAGCGTTTACGTCCCCCGCGGGGAGCTGTTTTTT. Its translation is CSVYVPRGELFF.

V usage is TRBV28 and J usage is TRBJ2-7, with D perhaps TRBD2 (5 bases). Deletions cut 3 bases from V and 4 bases from J, with 10 bases between. Germline loops: CDR1 MDHEN, CDR2 SYDVKM. The CDR3 runs to 13 residues. The CDR3: CASSFGLAYEQYF. The CDR3 DNA reads as TGTGCCAGCAGTTTCGGGCTAGCTTACGAGCAGTACTTC.

In its sample, this clone was seen a few times. This chain connects TRBV30 to TRBJ1-2, with D uncertain. Per the germline V gene, CDR1 is GTSNPN and CDR2 is SVGIG (reference sequence). V dropped 2 bases and J dropped 3 bases, with 7 bases sitting between them. The CDR3 has 12 residues. CDR3 sequence (DNA): TGTGCCTGGAGTCTGAATGACTATGGCTACACCTTC. This translates into CAWSLNDYGYTF.

The rearrangement links TRBV19 to TRBJ2-7; D perhaps matches TRBD1 (5 bases). This CDR3 is built from 15 residues. In germline, CDR1 is LNHDA, CDR2 SQIVND (reference sequence). Deletions cut 0 bases from V and 4 bases from J, with 13 bases between. The CDR3 sequence is CASSIDFGAHYEQYF. CDR3 nucleotides: TGTGCCAGTAGTATAGATTTTGGGGCACATTACGAGCAGTACTTC.

This clone was found a few times. The DNA for the CDR3 is TGTGCCAGTAGTACTCAGGGCACTGAAGCTTTCTTT. This encodes CASSTQGTEAFF. This chain uses TRBV19 with TRBJ1-1; maybe TRBD1 (5 bases). Germline V gene lookup returns CDR1 LNHDA and CDR2 SQIVND (reference sequence). V was cut by 4 bases and J by 4 bases, with 7 bases left in between. The CDR3 is 12 residues long.

The V call is TRBV7-9, the J call TRBJ2-7, with a weak D call TRBD2 (5 bases). The CDR3 is 15 amino acids. Germline assignment: CDR1 SEHNR and CDR2 FQNEAQ (reference sequence). Trimming stripped 2 bases from V and 4 bases from J, with 15 bases between. Here the CDR3 reads CASSLNEGILYEQYF. The CDR3 DNA is TGTGCCAGCAGCTTAAATGAGGGCATCCTGTACGAGCAGTACTTC.

The chain links TRBV30 to TRBJ1-2; tentatively, D is TRBD1 (5 bases). Trimming took off 0 bases at V and 11 bases at J, with 16 bases between the two ends. This CDR3 region has 13 residues. Germline values: CDR1 GTSNPN, CDR2 SVGIG (reference sequence). The CDR3 protein is CAWSVKGRIRYTF. The DNA of the CDR3 is TGTGCCTGGAGTGTAAAGGGGAGGATTCGGTACACCTTC.

The J gene is TRBJ1-5, the V gene TRBV5-1, with TRBD1 as a possible D gene (5 bases). Per the germline V gene, CDR1 is SGHRS and CDR2 is YFSETQ. The V gene lost 3 bases and the J gene lost 4 bases, with 11 bases spanning the gap. The CDR3 loop spans 14 amino acids. The DNA of the CDR3 is TGCGCCAGCAGCTCGGAGGGGTTGAATCAGCCCCAGCATTTT. Translation gives CASSSEGLNQPQHF.

The chain carries TRBV1 and TRBJ2-2; the table's TRBD2 call for D was not verified on the DNA. TRBV1 is given as a pseudogene. The CDR3 loop spans 17 amino acids. As DNA, the CDR3 is TGCACCAGCAGCCAGTCCCTAGCGGGGACGGACACCGGGGAGCTGTTTTTT. Translating it yields CTSSQSLAGTDTGELFF.

This clone has only a few counts. The rearrangement joins TRBV2 to TRBJ2-7; no definite D call. Per the germline V gene, CDR1 is SNHLY and CDR2 is FYNNEI. This CDR3 is built from 13 residues. V dropped 2 bases and J dropped 7 bases, with 12 bases sitting between them. CDR3 nucleotide sequence: TGTGCCAGCAGTGAACGTAAAGTTATAGAGCAGTACTTC. This translates into CASSERKVIEQYF.

This clone occurred many times. The V call is TRBV7-9, the J call TRBJ2-7, with D perhaps matching TRBD2 (7 bases). The V gene's germline CDR1 is SEHNR and CDR2 FQNEAQ (reference sequence). This CDR3 is built from 14 residues. Trimming took off 4 bases at V and 2 bases at J, with 12 bases between the two ends. The CDR3 reads CASSYEGGPYEQYF. The DNA of the CDR3 is TGTGCCAGCAGCTATGAGGGGGGGCCCTACGAGCAGTACTTC.

The chain has TRBV5-1 and TRBJ2-7; D unclear. The germline CDR1 and CDR2 sequences are SGHRS and YFSETQ. There are 12 residues in the CDR3. V was shortened by 3 bases and J by 7 bases, with 11 bases between the two germline ends. The CDR3 reads CASSYAAREQYF. DNA for the CDR3: TGCGCCAGCAGCTACGCTGCCAGGGAGCAGTACTTC.

Details on this clone: A read error may produce the germline difference seen at one junction end. The V gene is TRBV7-7, the J gene TRBJ1-1; tentative D call: TRBD1 (5 bases). This CDR3 spans 13 amino acids. Germline assignment: CDR1 SSHAT and CDR2 FNYEAQ (reference sequence). The CDR3 reads CASSLGQNTEAFF. The CDR3 bases are TGTGCTAGCAGCTTAGGACAGAACACTGAAGCTTTCTTT.

The rearrangement uses TRBV7-2 and TRBJ1-2, with D possibly TRBD1 on 5 matching bases. The CDR3 contains 18 residues. Per the germline V gene, CDR1 is SGHTA and CDR2 is FQGNSA. V was cut by 1 base and J by 2 bases, with 20 bases left in between. Written as DNA, the CDR3 is TGTGCCAGCAGCTTAGAGTCCGGGGCCGGAGGAAGCAACTATGGCTACACCTTC. Amino acid sequence: CASSLESGAGGSNYGYTF. Full variable domain (missing parts from reference TRBV7-2 and TRBJ1-2): GAGVSQSPSNKVTEKGKDVELRCDPISGHTALYWYRQSLGQGLEFLIYFQGNSAPDKSGLPSDRFSAERTGGSVSTLTIQRTQQEDSAVYLCASSLESGAGGSNYGYTFGSGTRLTVV.

The CDR3 loop is CASSISPGTSTDTQYF. CDR3 nucleotide sequence: TGTGCCAGTAGTATAAGTCCGGGAACTAGCACAGATACGCAGTATTTT. The chain combines TRBV19 with TRBJ2-3, with D possibly being TRBD2 (5 bases). Per the germline V gene, CDR1 is LNHDA and CDR2 is SQIVND (reference sequence). This CDR3 spans 16 amino acids. The germline V and J ends were trimmed by 2 bases and 0 bases, with 12 bases remaining between them. Full variable domain (missing parts from reference TRBV19 and TRBJ2-3): DGGITQSPKYLFRKEGQNVTLSCEQNLNHDAMYWYRQDPGQGLRLIYYSQIVNDFQKGDIAEGYSVSREKKESFPLTVTSAQKNPTAFYLCASSISPGTSTDTQYFGPGTRLTVL.

This clone was counted between two and nine times. V and J are TRBV2 and TRBJ1-1; TRBD1 is a possible D gene (5 bases). V was trimmed by 11 bases and J by 4 bases, leaving 23 bases between them. This CDR3 comprises 15 residues. CDR1 is SNHLY, CDR2 FYNNEI, per germline. CDR3 DNA sequence: TGTGCCGCGAAATTACCGGGACTCAGTGGCACTGAAGCTTTCTTT. This codes for CAAKLPGLSGTEAFF. Together with reference TRBV2 and TRBJ1-1, the CDR3 gives the full variable domain: EPEVTQTPSHQVTQMGQEVILRCVPISNHLYFYWYRQILGQKVEFLVSFYNNEISEKSEIFDDQFSVERPDGSNFTLKIRSTKLEDSAMYFCAAKLPGLSGTEAFFGQGTRLTVV.

V gene TRBV27 combines with J gene TRBJ2-6; D is possibly TRBD1 (5 bases). The CDR3 runs to 16 residues. V lost 3 bases, J lost 1 base, and 10 bases lay in between. CDR1 is MNHEY, CDR2 SMNVEV, per germline (reference sequence). Here the CDR3 reads CASSFQGTSGANVLTF. In DNA, the CDR3 is TGTGCCAGCAGTTTCCAGGGAACTTCTGGGGCCAACGTCCTGACTTTC.

This clone was recorded many times. J is TRBJ1-1 and V is TRBV19, with 7 bases aligning to TRBD1. From germline, CDR1 is LNHDA and CDR2 SQIVND (reference sequence). The CDR3 is 14 residues long. J gave up 3 bases and V 7 bases, and 8 bases lay outside the gene matches. In DNA form, the CDR3 reads TGTGCCAGTAAGAGGGGGCCGCTCGACACTGAAGCTTTCTTT. Translating gives CASKRGPLDTEAFF.

This clone was counted only a few times. V is TRBV21-1 and J is TRBJ2-7. TRBV21-1 is flagged as a pseudogene. The CDR3 runs 9 residues. The CDR3 spells CARTHEQYF. The DNA of the CDR3 is TGTGCCAGGACCCACGAGCAGTACTTC.

A few counts support this clone. V gene TRBV18 combines with J gene TRBJ2-3; D gene ambiguous. Germline loops: CDR1 KGHSH, CDR2 LQKENI. V lost 2 bases and J lost 0, with 9 bases in between. The CDR3 has 15 residues. The chain's CDR3 is CASSPVVSSTDTQYF. The CDR3 nucleotides are TGTGCCAGCTCACCAGTGGTTTCTAGCACAGATACGCAGTATTTT. Full variable domain (remainder filled in from reference TRBV18 and TRBJ2-3): NAGVMQNPRHLVRRRGQEARLRCSPMKGHSHVYWYRQLPEEGLKFMVYLQKENIIDESGMPKERFSAEFPKEGPSILRIQQVVRGDSAAYFCASSPVVSSTDTQYFGPGTRLTVL.

This rearrangement joins TRBV10-2 to TRBJ2-1; D possibly uses TRBD1 or TRBD2 (5 bases each). V gave up 6 bases and J gave up 9 bases, with 9 bases separating them. This CDR3 is built from 11 residues. Germline CDR1 is WSHSY and CDR2 is SAAADI. The CDR3 protein is CASSPRGEQFF. CDR3 nucleotide sequence: TGCGCCAGCAGCCCGAGGGGTGAGCAGTTCTTC.

Written as DNA, the CDR3 is TGTGCCAGCAGCTTAAACCTAGCGGGAGGCGGCGAGCAGTACTTC. It specifies CASSLNLAGGGEQYF. This sequence joins TRBV11-2 and TRBJ2-7; 11 nucleotides agree with TRBD2. The V segment lost 2 bases and the J segment 6 bases; nucleotides outside the gene matches: 6. The CDR3 contains 15 residues. Germline values: CDR1 SGHAT, CDR2 FQNNGV. Using reference TRBV11-2 and TRBJ2-7 for the parts outside the CDR3, the full variable domain is EAGVAQSPRYKIIEKRQSVAFWCNPISGHATLYWYQQILGQGPKLLIQFQNNGVVDDSQLPKDRFSAERLKGVDSTLKIQPAKLEDSAVYLCASSLNLAGGGEQYFGPGTRLTVT.

This clone was picked up a small number of times. At the DNA level, this CDR3 is encoded by other sequences in the same sample as well. This chain joins TRBV27 and TRBJ2-3, with unresolved D. The germline V and J ends were trimmed by 7 bases and 0 bases, with 2 bases remaining between them. CDR3 length: 11 residues. Per germline, CDR1 MNHEY and CDR2 SMNVEV (reference sequence). CDR3 in DNA: TGTGCCAGCACAAGCACAGATACGCAGTATTTT. Translation gives CASTSTDTQYF.

A remark on this clone: Other nucleotide sequences in the sample specify the same CDR3. The V gene is TRBV19, the J gene TRBJ1-4; possible D gene TRBD1, 6 bases. Germline CDR1 is LNHDA and CDR2 is SQIVND (reference sequence). Trimming removed 6 bases from V and 0 bases from J, with 11 bases in between. The CDR3 covers 15 residues. In nucleotides, the CDR3 is TGTGCCAGTAGGACAGGTCCTGCAACTAATGAAAAACTGTTTTTT. It codes for CASRTGPATNEKLFF.

This clone was recorded many times. The chain is built from TRBV18 and TRBJ1-2; D is unclear. Trimming cost V 3 bases and J 1 base, with 6 bases left between them. This CDR3 comprises 13 residues. CDR1 KGHSH and CDR2 LQKENI come from the germline V gene. Here the CDR3 DNA reads TGTGCCAGCTCACCGACGGATAACTATGGCTACACCTTC. Amino acid sequence: CASSPTDNYGYTF.

V and J are TRBV27 and TRBJ2-7, with D hard to call. Germline CDR1 MNHEY, CDR2 SMNVEV (reference sequence). The CDR3 extends over 11 amino acids. The V end lost 5 bases, the J end lost 4 bases, and 6 bases lay between the germline ends. The CDR3 DNA reads TGTGCCAGCAGTAAGGGTTACGAGCAGTACTTC. This codes for CASSKGYEQYF.

This clone was picked up one time. The rearrangement links TRBV6-1 to TRBJ2-1; D perhaps matches TRBD1 (6 bases). This CDR3 is built from 14 residues. V lost 6 bases, J lost 7 bases, and 16 bases lay in between. From germline, CDR1 is MNHNS and CDR2 SASEGT. The CDR3 sequence is CASRRQVSSNEQFF. In DNA, the CDR3 is TGTGCCAGCAGAAGACAGGTCTCCTCAAATGAGCAGTTCTTC.